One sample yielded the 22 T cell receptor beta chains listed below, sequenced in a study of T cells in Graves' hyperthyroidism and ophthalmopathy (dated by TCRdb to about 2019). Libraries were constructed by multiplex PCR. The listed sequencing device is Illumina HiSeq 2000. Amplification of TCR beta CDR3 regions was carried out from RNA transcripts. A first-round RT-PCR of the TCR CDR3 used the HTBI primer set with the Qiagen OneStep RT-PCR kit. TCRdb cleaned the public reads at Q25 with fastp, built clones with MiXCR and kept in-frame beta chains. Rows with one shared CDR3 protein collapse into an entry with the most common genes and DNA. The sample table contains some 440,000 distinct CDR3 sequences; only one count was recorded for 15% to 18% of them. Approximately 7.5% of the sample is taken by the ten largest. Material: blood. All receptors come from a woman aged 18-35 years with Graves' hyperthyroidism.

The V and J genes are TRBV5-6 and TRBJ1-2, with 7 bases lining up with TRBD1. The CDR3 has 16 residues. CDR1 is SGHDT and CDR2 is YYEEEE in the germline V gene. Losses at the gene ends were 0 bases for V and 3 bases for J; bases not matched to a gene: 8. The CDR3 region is CASSLVTGDSDYGYTF. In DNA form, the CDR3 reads TGTGCCAGCAGCTTGGTCACAGGGGACTCGGACTATGGCTACACCTTC.

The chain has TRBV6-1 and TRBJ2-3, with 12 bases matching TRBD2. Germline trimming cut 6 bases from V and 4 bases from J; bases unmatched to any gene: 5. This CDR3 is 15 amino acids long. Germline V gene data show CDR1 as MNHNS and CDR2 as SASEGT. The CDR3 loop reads CASSRLAGEADTQYF. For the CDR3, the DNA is TGTGCCAGCAGCCGACTAGCGGGGGAGGCAGATACGCAGTATTTT.

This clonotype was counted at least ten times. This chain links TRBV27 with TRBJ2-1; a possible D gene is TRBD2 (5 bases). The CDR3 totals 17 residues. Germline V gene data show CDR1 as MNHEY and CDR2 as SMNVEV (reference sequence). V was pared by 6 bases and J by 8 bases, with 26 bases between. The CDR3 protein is CASRTTALGLYNDEQFF. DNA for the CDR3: TGTGCCAGCAGGACTACCGCCCTAGGGTTGTATAATGATGAGCAGTTCTTC.

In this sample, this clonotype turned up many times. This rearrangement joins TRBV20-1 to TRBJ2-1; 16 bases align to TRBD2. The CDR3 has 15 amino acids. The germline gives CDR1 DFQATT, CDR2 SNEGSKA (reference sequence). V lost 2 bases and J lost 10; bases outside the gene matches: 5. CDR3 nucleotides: TGCAGTGCTAGATTAGGGACTAGCGGGAGGGCCGAGCAGTTCTTC. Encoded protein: CSARLGTSGRAEQFF.

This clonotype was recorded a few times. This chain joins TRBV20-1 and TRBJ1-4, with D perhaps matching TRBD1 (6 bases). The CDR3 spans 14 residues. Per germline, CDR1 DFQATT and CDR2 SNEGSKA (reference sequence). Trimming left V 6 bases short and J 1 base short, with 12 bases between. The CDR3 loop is CSAPDRITNEKLFF. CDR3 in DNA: TGCAGTGCCCCCGACAGGATAACTAATGAAAAACTGTTTTTT.

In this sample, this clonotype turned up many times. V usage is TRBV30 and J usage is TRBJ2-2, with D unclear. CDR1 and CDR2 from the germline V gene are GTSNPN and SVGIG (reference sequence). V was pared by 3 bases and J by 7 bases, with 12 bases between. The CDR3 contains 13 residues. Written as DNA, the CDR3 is TGTGCCTGGAGATTCCAGGTCCACGGGGAGCTGTTTTTT. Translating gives CAWRFQVHGELFF.

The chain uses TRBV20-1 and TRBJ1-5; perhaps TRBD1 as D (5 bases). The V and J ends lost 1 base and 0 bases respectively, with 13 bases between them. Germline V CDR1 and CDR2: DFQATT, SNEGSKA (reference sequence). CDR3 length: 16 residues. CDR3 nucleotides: TGCAGTGCTAGAGCTCGTACAGGATATAGCAATCAGCCCCAGCATTTT. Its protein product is CSARARTGYSNQPQHF.

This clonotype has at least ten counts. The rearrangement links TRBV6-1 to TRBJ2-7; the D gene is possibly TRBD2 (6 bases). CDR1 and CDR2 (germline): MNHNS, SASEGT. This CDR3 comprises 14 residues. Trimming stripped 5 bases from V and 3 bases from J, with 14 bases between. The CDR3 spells CASSYGDLSYEQYF. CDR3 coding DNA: TGTGCCAGCAGTTACGGGGACTTAAGCTACGAGCAGTACTTC.

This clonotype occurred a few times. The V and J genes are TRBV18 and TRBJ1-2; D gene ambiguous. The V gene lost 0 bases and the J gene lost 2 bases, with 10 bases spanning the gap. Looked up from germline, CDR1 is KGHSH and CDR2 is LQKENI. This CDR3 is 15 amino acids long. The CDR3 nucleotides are TGTGCCAGCTCACCACCCCACGGTGGAAACTATGGCTACACCTTC. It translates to CASSPPHGGNYGYTF.

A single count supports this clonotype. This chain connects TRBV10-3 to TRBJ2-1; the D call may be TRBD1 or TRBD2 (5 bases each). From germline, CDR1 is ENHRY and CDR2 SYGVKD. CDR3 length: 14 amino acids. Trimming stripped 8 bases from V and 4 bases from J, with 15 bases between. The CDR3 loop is CAIGTREGYNEQFF. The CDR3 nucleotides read TGTGCCATCGGTACCAGAGAGGGGTACAATGAGCAGTTCTTC.

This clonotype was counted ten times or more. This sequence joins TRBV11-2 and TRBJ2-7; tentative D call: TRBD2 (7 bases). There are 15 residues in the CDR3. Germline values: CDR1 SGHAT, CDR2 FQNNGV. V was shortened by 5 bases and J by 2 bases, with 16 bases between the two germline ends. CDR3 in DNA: TGTGCCAGCAGCCGAGGGGGAGGGAGTACCTACGAGCAGTACTTC. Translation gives CASSRGGGSTYEQYF.

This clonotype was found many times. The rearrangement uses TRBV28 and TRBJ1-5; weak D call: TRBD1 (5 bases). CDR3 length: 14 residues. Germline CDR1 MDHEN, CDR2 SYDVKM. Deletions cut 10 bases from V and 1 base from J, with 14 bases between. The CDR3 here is CATRAGRSNQPQHF. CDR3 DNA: TGTGCCACCCGAGCGGGGCGAAGCAATCAGCCCCAGCATTTT. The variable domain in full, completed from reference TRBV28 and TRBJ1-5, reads DVKVTQSSRYLVKRTGEKVFLECVQDMDHENMFWYRQDPGLGLRLIYFSYDVKMKEKGDIPEGYSVSREKKERFSLILESASTNQTSMYLCATRAGRSNQPQHFGDGTRLSIL.

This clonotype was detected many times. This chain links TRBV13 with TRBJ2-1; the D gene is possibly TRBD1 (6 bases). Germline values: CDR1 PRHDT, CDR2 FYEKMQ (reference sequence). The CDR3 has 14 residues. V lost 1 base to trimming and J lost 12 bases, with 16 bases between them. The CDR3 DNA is TGTGCCAGCAGCTTAGCCGAGGAGTGGACAGCGCAGTTCTTC. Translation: CASSLAEEWTAQFF.

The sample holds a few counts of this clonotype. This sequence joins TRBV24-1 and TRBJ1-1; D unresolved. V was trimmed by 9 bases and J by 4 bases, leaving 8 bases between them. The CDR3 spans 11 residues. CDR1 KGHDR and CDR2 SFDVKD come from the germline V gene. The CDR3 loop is CATPSGTEAFF. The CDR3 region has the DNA TGTGCCACCCCCTCGGGCACTGAAGCTTTCTTT.

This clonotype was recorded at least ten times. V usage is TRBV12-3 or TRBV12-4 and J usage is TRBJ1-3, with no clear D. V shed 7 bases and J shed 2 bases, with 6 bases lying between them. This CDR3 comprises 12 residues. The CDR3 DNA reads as TGTGCCAGCACCCGCACTGGAAACACCATATATTTT. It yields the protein CASTRTGNTIYF.

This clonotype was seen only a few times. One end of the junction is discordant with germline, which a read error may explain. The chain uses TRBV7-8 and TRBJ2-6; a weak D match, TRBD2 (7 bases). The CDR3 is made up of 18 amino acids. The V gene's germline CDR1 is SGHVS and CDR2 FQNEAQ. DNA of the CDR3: TGTGCCAGCAGCCCACGCCGCGGGGGCCTCTCTGGGGCCAACGCCCTGACTTTC. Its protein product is CASSPRRGGLSGANALTF.

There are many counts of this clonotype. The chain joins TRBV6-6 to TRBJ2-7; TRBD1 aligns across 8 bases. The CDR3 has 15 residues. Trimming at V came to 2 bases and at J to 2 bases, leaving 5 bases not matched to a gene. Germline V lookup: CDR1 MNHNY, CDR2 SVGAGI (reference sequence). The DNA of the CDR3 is TGTGCCAGCAGTTACCAGACAGGGGTTACCTACGAGCAGTACTTC. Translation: CASSYQTGVTYEQYF.

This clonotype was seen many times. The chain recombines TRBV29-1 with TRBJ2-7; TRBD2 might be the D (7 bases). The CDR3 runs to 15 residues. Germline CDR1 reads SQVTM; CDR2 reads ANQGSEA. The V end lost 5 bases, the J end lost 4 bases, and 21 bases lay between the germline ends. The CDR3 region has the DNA TGCAGCGTTTGGGGGCTGAGCGGGATGGAATACGAGCAGTACTTC. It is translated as CSVWGLSGMEYEQYF.

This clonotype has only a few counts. CDR3 sequence reads: CASSVEGGINEQFF. The CDR3 DNA sequence: TGTGCCAGCAGCGTAGAGGGCGGGATCAATGAGCAGTTCTTC. This sequence joins TRBV9 and TRBJ2-1; the D gene is possibly TRBD2 (6 bases). V lost 0 bases and J lost 6, with 10 bases in between. CDR1 is SGDLS, CDR2 YYNGEE, per germline. This CDR3 is 14 amino acids long.

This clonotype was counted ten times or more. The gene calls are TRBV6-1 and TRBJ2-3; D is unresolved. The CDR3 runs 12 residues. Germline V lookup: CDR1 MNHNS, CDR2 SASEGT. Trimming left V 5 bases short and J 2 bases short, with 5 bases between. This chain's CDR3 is CASSQITDTQYF. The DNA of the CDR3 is TGTGCCAGCAGTCAAATCACAGATACGCAGTATTTT.

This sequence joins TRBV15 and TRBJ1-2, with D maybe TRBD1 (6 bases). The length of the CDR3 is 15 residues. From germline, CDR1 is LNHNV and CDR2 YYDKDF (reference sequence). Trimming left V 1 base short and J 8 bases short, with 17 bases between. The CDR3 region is CATSRGLQNREGYTF. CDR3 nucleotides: TGTGCCACCAGCAGAGGGCTCCAAAACAGGGAAGGCTACACCTTC.

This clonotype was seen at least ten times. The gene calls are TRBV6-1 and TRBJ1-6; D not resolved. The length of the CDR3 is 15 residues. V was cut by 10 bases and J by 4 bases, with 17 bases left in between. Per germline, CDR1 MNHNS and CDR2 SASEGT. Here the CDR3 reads CATRWATDYNSPLHF. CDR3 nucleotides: TGTGCCACCAGATGGGCGACGGATTATAATTCACCCCTCCACTTT.